This T cell receptor (beta chain) is from a study of T cell responses to AZD1222 COVID-19 vaccine. Overall study findings and caveats: Dominant at 160-218 and 743-854, vaccine-associated CD4 TCRs also spanned spike. The sample set comprised mostly white British donors with more females, and clonal diversity was possibly underestimated.

Here immunoSEQ multiplex PCR was the method, and the copy in TCRdb shows in-frame clones only, minus some. The table has about 100,000 clones, more than 70% seen once. As concerns this clone: Its antigen is unidentified.

This CDR3 has 14 residues. Between the trimmed V and J ends, which lost 1 base and 7 bases, there was a span of 12 bases. The germline V gene encodes CDR1 SGHNT and CDR2 YYREEE (reference sequence). The sequence was obtained from an adult in good health. This specimen was peripheral blood, taken on day 0 of MenACWY control vaccination. V usage is TRBV5-4 and J usage is TRBJ2-1; possible D gene TRBD1, 6 bases. CDR3 residues: CASSLPGAANEQFF. The CDR3 DNA follows: TGTGCCAGCAGCTTGCCAGGGGCTGCGAATGAGCAGTTCTTC. Supplemented by reference TRBV5-4 and TRBJ2-1, the full variable domain reads ETGVTQSPTHLIKTRGQQVTLRCSSQSGHNTVSWYQQALGQGPQFIFQYYREEENGRGNFPPRFSGLQFPNYSSELNVNALELDDSALYLCASSLPGAANEQFFGPGTRLTVL.